Shown below are 13 T cell receptor beta chains from a single sample sequenced in a study of shared T cell receptors in the human thymus. Assay used: immunoSEQ multiplex PCR; TCRdb lists only in-frame clones, some missing. The sample holds some 660,000 clones, approximately 89% seen once. This sample also appeared in a second study, on human thymus T cells.

The source material was thymocytes. Receptors were obtained from a boy in the first two years of life with a congenital heart defect.

J is TRBJ1-2 and V is TRBV10-3; D is perhaps TRBD1 (5 bases). The CDR3 contains 14 residues. V was trimmed by 10 bases and J by 5 bases, leaving 20 bases between them. CDR1 and CDR2 (germline): ENHRY, SYGVKD. CDR3: CATLGGNRPYGYTF. CDR3 sequence (DNA): TGTGCCACGCTGGGGGGGAATAGGCCTTATGGCTACACCTTC.

This clone has just one count. The chain combines TRBV4-3 with TRBJ1-1; D unclear. Germline CDR1 is LGHNA and CDR2 is YSLEER. The CDR3 sequence is 18 residues long. The V end lost 5 bases, the J end lost 7 bases, and 29 bases lay between the germline ends. This chain's CDR3 is CASSTRHVEGLLRNEAFF. The CDR3 bases are TGCGCCAGCAGCACCCGACATGTCGAGGGCCTACTACGGAATGAAGCTTTCTTT.

This chain uses TRBV14 with TRBJ2-7; TRBD1 matches at 7 bases. CDR3 length: 13 residues. Germline V gene data show CDR1 as SGHDN and CDR2 as FVKESK. The junction had 8 bases not matched to a gene; V was cut back by 1 base and J by 11 bases. In DNA form, the CDR3 reads TGTGCCAGCAGCCAAGTCAGGGGGATCTCGGAGTACTTC. Its protein product is CASSQVRGISEYF. The full variable domain, its missing parts supplied by reference TRBV14 and TRBJ2-7, is EAGVTQFPSHSVIEKGQTVTLRCDPISGHDNLYWYRRVMGKEIKFLLHFVKESKQDESGMPNNRFLAERTGGTYSTLKVQPAELEDSGVYFCASSQVRGISEYFGPGTRLTVT.

The rearrangement uses TRBV7-9 and TRBJ2-7; 8 bases fit TRBD1. Germline assignment: CDR1 SEHNR and CDR2 FQNEAQ (reference sequence). The V segment lost 0 bases and the J segment 0 bases; nucleotides outside the gene matches: 4. The CDR3 contains 16 residues. CDR3 region: CASSLAGQETSYEQYF. CDR3 nucleotide sequence: TGTGCCAGCAGCTTAGCGGGACAGGAAACCTCCTACGAGCAGTACTTC.

This chain connects TRBV14 to TRBJ2-7, with 13 nucleotides matching TRBD2. Germline assignment: CDR1 SGHDN and CDR2 FVKESK. The J segment lost 3 bases and the V segment lost 1 base, leaving 6 bases of the junction unmatched. The CDR3 contains 17 residues. The CDR3 spells CASSQGRLAGGLYEQYF. CDR3 sequence (DNA): TGTGCCAGCAGCCAAGGCCGACTAGCGGGAGGACTCTACGAGCAGTACTTC.

The chain couples TRBV19 to TRBJ1-1; D gene uncertain. V was shortened by 2 bases and J by 6 bases, with 10 bases between the two germline ends. CDR1 is LNHDA, CDR2 SQIVND, per germline (reference sequence). This CDR3 comprises 13 residues. The CDR3 is CASSIMGRAEAFF. CDR3 DNA sequence: TGTGCCAGTAGTATAATGGGGAGGGCTGAAGCTTTCTTT.

The chain carries TRBV28 and TRBJ2-6, with D perhaps matching TRBD2 (5 bases). The germline V gene encodes CDR1 MDHEN and CDR2 SYDVKM. The V end lost 0 bases, the J end lost 0 bases, and 6 bases lay between the germline ends. The CDR3 covers 16 residues. CDR3 bases: TGTGCCAGCAGTTTATGGCGGGTCTCTGGGGCCAACGTCCTGACTTTC. It codes for CASSLWRVSGANVLTF.

The chain uses TRBV7-8 and TRBJ1-3, with D hard to call. From germline, CDR1 is SGHVS and CDR2 FQNEAQ. The CDR3 has 17 residues. V lost 0 bases and J 0 bases, leaving 12 bases between the germline ends. This CDR3 is CASSLARGSPSGNTIYF. The CDR3 nucleotides read TGTGCCAGCAGCTTAGCGCGGGGATCCCCCTCTGGAAACACCATATATTTT.

V is TRBV29-1 and J is TRBJ1-2; possible D gene TRBD1, 5 bases. The CDR3 length is 13 residues. Trimming took 3 bases from V and 6 from J, leaving 14 bases between them. The germline V gene has CDR1 SQVTM and CDR2 ANQGSEA. CDR3 DNA sequence: TGCAGCGTTGAGGGCAGGGAAGAAGATGGCTACACCTTC. This gives the protein CSVEGREEDGYTF. Looking up the rest from reference TRBV29-1 and TRBJ1-2 gives the full variable domain: SAVISQKPSRDICQRGTSLTIQCQVDSQVTMMFWYRQQPGQSLTLIATANQGSEATYESGFVIDKFPISRPNLTFSTLTVSNMSPEDSSIYLCSVEGREEDGYTFGSGTRLTVV.

The chain couples TRBV7-9 to TRBJ1-1; maybe TRBD1 (5 bases). The CDR3 runs 16 residues. In germline, CDR1 is SEHNR, CDR2 FQNEAQ (reference sequence). V was cut by 6 bases and J by 2 bases, with 19 bases left in between. The CDR3 nucleotides read TGTGCCAGCAGACAAGTCGGGGGGAAGGATAACACTGAAGCTTTCTTT. Amino acid sequence: CASRQVGGKDNTEAFF.

The CDR3 is CSVDQGATEAFF. CDR3 bases: TGCAGCGTGGATCAGGGGGCAACTGAAGCTTTCTTT. This chain connects TRBV29-1 to TRBJ1-1; TRBD1 matches 8 bases. Trimming at V came to 6 bases and at J to 5 bases, leaving 5 bases not matched to a gene. Germline CDR1 and CDR2: SQVTM and ANQGSEA. The length of the CDR3 is 12 residues.

The rearrangement uses TRBV4-3 and TRBJ1-4; D remains ambiguous. The CDR3 is 19 residues long. The ends were cut back, 2 bases at V and 5 bases at J, with 24 bases in the middle. CDR1 and CDR2 from the germline V gene are LGHNA and YSLEER. The CDR3 nucleotides read TGCGCCAGCAGCCAACTACTTGAAAGTGGCCCCCCGGGGAATGAAAAACTGTTTTTT. As protein: CASSQLLESGPPGNEKLFF.

The chain couples TRBV5-1 to TRBJ2-3; 9 positions match TRBD2. CDR1 is SGHRS and CDR2 is YFSETQ in the germline V gene. The CDR3 is 15 residues long. V was clipped by 6 bases and J by 5 bases; unmatched bases: 10. The CDR3 loop reads CASTTRRGGLDTQYF. The CDR3 DNA follows: TGCGCCAGCACCACCAGGCGGGGGGGCCTAGATACGCAGTATTTT.